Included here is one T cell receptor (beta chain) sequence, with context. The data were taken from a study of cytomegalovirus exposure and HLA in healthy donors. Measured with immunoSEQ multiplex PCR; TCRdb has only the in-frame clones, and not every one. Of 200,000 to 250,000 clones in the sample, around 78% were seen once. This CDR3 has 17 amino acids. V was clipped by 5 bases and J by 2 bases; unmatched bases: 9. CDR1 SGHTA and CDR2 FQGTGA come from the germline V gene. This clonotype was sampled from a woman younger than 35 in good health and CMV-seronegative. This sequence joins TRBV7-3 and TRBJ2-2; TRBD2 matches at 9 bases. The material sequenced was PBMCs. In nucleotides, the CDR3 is TGTGCCAGCAGCCGAGGCCCTAGCGGGGTCAACACCGGGGAGCTGTTTTTT. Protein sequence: CASSRGPSGVNTGELFF.